This T cell receptor (beta chain) was retrieved from a study of blood T cell repertoires in COVID-19. Looking at the study overall: Samples came from the United States, Italy and Spain, spanning acute and convalescent COVID-19.

This clone turned up a few times. V lost 9 bases and J lost 0, with 15 bases in between. From germline, CDR1 is MNHEY and CDR2 SMNVEV (reference sequence). The CDR3 sequence is 16 residues long. As processed by the authors: Reference gene primer amplification in the assay estimated nucleated cell counts. The assay was immunoSEQ multiplex PCR, and TCRdb's table has in-frame clones only and misses some. The D gene and trimming were derived from the DNA, and the V and J assignments and clone size from that table. This repertoire shows about 100,000 clones, 70% to 90% found once; its top ten account for 1.7%.

This clonotype was sampled from an elderly man with acute or convalescent COVID-19. This chain links TRBV27 with TRBJ1-6; a possible D gene is TRBD1 (6 bases). Sequenced sample: peripheral blood. The CDR3 loop is CASAGTLSSYNSPLHF. Here the CDR3 DNA reads TGTGCCAGTGCCGGGACATTGAGCTCCTATAATTCACCCCTCCACTTT.